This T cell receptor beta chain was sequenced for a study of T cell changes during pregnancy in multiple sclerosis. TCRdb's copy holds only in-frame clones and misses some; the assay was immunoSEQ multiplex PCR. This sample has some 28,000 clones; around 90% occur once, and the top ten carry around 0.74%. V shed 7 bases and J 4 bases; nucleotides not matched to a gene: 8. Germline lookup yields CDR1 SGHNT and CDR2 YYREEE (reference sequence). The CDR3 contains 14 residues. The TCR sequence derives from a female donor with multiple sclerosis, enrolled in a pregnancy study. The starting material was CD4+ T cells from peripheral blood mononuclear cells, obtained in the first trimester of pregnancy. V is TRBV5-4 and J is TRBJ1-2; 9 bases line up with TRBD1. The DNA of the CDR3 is TGTGCCAGCGGATCCACAGGGGGCGGCTATGGCTACACCTTC. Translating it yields CASGSTGGGYGYTF.